Listed here is a single TCR beta chain. Its cognate antigen is unknown. Only in-frame clones appear in the TCRdb table, and some are missing; sequencing was by immunoSEQ multiplex PCR. This sample has around 100,000 clones, with about 90% found just once. These data are taken from a study of identifying expanded T cells in peripheral blood. Healthy donors had no documented immune events, such as infections, while sampled. Overall study findings and caveats: Differentially abundant clones: about 1.2 between replicates, just under 17 at about 13 days, approximately 18 at four. Across healthy donors, higher total template counts meant significantly greater approximately two-week count variance.

CDR1 is LNHDA and CDR2 is SQIVND in the germline V gene (reference sequence). V was trimmed by 5 bases and J by 5 bases, leaving 19 bases between them. CDR3 length: 15 residues. The sequencing input was blood. V and J are TRBV19 and TRBJ2-7, with D tentatively TRBD1 (6 bases). The receptor comes from a person aged 18 to 75 in good health. The CDR3 loop reads CASSPMSGGWDEQYF. The CDR3 region has the DNA TGTGCCAGTAGTCCGATGTCTGGGGGCTGGGACGAGCAGTACTTC.